The 20 T cell receptor beta chains given below trace back to one sample, sequenced in a study of T cells after yellow fever vaccination. TCRdb redid the calling of the 5' RACE reads with MiXCR, one entry per CDR3 protein. Of about 220,000 distinct CDR3 sequences in the sample, roughly 3.3% are singletons; the top ten hold roughly 3%. The starting material was CD4+ T cells sorted from PBMCs, obtained 10 days after the yellow fever booster vaccination. All receptors come from a man younger than 30 who received the YFV17D yellow fever vaccine.

V and J are TRBV12-3 or TRBV12-4 and TRBJ2-1, with 7 positions matching TRBD1. The CDR3 length is 17 residues. J was trimmed by 6 bases and V by 3 bases; bases with no gene match: 14. CDR3 sequence: CASSFWGRGLGGNEQFF. The CDR3 DNA reads TGTGCCAGCAGTTTTTGGGGCAGGGGGTTAGGAGGCAATGAGCAGTTCTTC.

The J gene is TRBJ1-4, the V gene TRBV7-2; the D is unclear. Trimming stripped 6 bases from V and 3 bases from J, with 5 bases between. Per the germline V gene, CDR1 is SGHTA and CDR2 is FQGNSA. The CDR3 has 12 residues. The CDR3 nucleotides are TGTGCCAGCAGGGCCCCTAATGAAAAACTGTTTTTT. It yields the protein CASRAPNEKLFF. Full variable domain (remainder filled in from reference TRBV7-2 and TRBJ1-4): GAGVSQSPSNKVTEKGKDVELRCDPISGHTALYWYRQSLGQGLEFLIYFQGNSAPDKSGLPSDRFSAERTGGSVSTLTIQRTQQEDSAVYLCASRAPNEKLFFGSGTQLSVL.

In its sample, this clonotype was seen many times. J is TRBJ2-1 and V is TRBV7-2; 7 positions agree with TRBD2. This CDR3 has 16 amino acids. CDR1 SGHTA and CDR2 FQGNSA come from the germline V gene. The J segment lost 4 bases and the V segment lost 1 base, leaving 7 bases of the junction unmatched. The CDR3 bases are TGTGCCAGCAGCTTAGGTGGAGGCGGGAGTTACAATGAGCAGTTCTTC. Its translation is CASSLGGGGSYNEQFF.

Only a few counts were recorded for this clonotype. The chain couples TRBV6-5 to TRBJ2-5, with D unresolved. V lost 5 bases to trimming and J lost 0 bases, with 16 bases between them. CDR1 and CDR2 from the germline V gene are MNHEY and SVGAGI. This CDR3 has 16 amino acids. As DNA, the CDR3 is TGTGCCAGCAGTCCCGATCCCCCCTGGAACCAAGAGACCCAGTACTTC. Its translation is CASSPDPPWNQETQYF.

CDR3 amino acids: CATSTPGRFGYTF. The CDR3 DNA sequence: TGTGCCACCAGCACCCCAGGGCGGTTTGGCTACACCTTC. The rearrangement joins TRBV15 to TRBJ1-2; maybe TRBD1 (5 bases). Trimming removed 4 bases from V and 7 bases from J, with 13 bases in between. The germline CDR1 and CDR2 sequences are LNHNV and YYDKDF (reference sequence). This CDR3 is 13 amino acids long.

A note on this clonotype: A read error is possible here, since a much larger clone lies one base away. The chain carries TRBV2 and TRBJ2-2; no clear D gene. V was pared by 7 bases and J by 3 bases, with 6 bases between. Germline V gene sequence: CDR1 SNHLY, CDR2 FYNNEI. CDR3 length: 12 amino acids. The CDR3 loop is CASTPDTGELFF. CDR3 sequence (DNA): TGTGCCAGCACCCCGGACACCGGGGAGCTGTTTTTT. Drawing the rest from reference TRBV2 and TRBJ2-2, the complete variable domain is EPEVTQTPSHQVTQMGQEVILRCVPISNHLYFYWYRQILGQKVEFLVSFYNNEISEKSEIFDDQFSVERPDGSNFTLKIRSTKLEDSAMYFCASTPDTGELFFGEGSRLTVL.

This clonotype was seen ten or more times. The chain couples TRBV28 to TRBJ1-3; 8 bases are shared with TRBD1. In germline, CDR1 is MDHEN, CDR2 SYDVKM. V lost 5 bases to trimming and J lost 4 bases; unmatched junction nucleotides: 16. The CDR3 runs 18 residues. The CDR3 loop is CASSPSGQGANIGNTIYF. In nucleotides, the CDR3 is TGTGCCAGCAGTCCGTCGGGGCAGGGGGCGAATATCGGAAACACCATATATTTT. Combining the CDR3 with reference TRBV28 and TRBJ1-3 gives the whole variable domain DVKVTQSSRYLVKRTGEKVFLECVQDMDHENMFWYRQDPGLGLRLIYFSYDVKMKEKGDIPEGYSVSREKKERFSLILESASTNQTSMYLCASSPSGQGANIGNTIYFGEGSWLTVV.

The V call is TRBV5-1, the J call TRBJ1-4; weak D call: TRBD1 (6 bases). Germline CDR1 is SGHRS and CDR2 is YFSETQ. This CDR3 spans 13 amino acids. V was cut by 6 bases and J by 7 bases, with 13 bases left in between. CDR3 amino acids: CASTSGGSEKLFF. In nucleotides, the CDR3 is TGCGCCAGCACTTCCGGGGGCTCTGAAAAACTGTTTTTT.

There are a few counts of this clonotype. The rearrangement links TRBV5-1 to TRBJ2-5, with 7 bases identical to TRBD2. CDR3 length: 15 amino acids. The V segment lost 6 bases and the J segment 1 base; nucleotides outside the gene matches: 9. Germline CDR1 SGHRS, CDR2 YFSETQ. The CDR3 bases are TGCGCCAGCAACCGAGGGCGCGGGAGCCAAGAGACCCAGTACTTC. Its translation: CASNRGRGSQETQYF.

This clonotype was observed at least ten times. V is TRBV7-7 and J is TRBJ2-5; possibly TRBD2 for D (6 bases). Germline V lookup: CDR1 SSHAT, CDR2 FNYEAQ (reference sequence). The CDR3 contains 14 residues. The V gene lost 6 bases and the J gene lost 4 bases, with 15 bases spanning the gap. The CDR3 spells CASSRDWLGETQYF. CDR3 DNA: TGTGCCAGCAGTCGGGACTGGTTGGGAGAGACCCAGTACTTC. Looking up the rest from reference TRBV7-7 and TRBJ2-5 gives the full variable domain: GAGVSQSPRYKVTKRGQDVTLRCDPISSHATLYWYQQALGQGPEFLTYFNYEAQPDKSGLPSDRFSAERPEGSISTLTIQRTEQRDSAMYRCASSRDWLGETQYFGPGTRLLVL.

This clonotype occurred many times. The chain links TRBV20-1 to TRBJ2-1; TRBD2 agrees at 10 bases. Germline V lookup: CDR1 DFQATT, CDR2 SNEGSKA (reference sequence). The CDR3 is 15 amino acids. With V trimmed by 6 bases and J by 13 bases, 18 bases remained unmatched. CDR3 sequence (DNA): TGCAGTGCAACCGACAGCGGGGGGGCCAGGCGTAGTCAGTTCTTC. Residues: CSATDSGGARRSQFF.

This clonotype has at least ten counts. CDR3 DNA sequence: TGCAGCGTACCCGCCAGGGGTAGGGCAGATACGCAGTATTTT. Its translation: CSVPARGRADTQYF. The chain uses TRBV29-1 and TRBJ2-3, with D maybe TRBD1 (6 bases). The CDR3 is made up of 14 amino acids. Germline assignment: CDR1 SQVTM and CDR2 ANQGSEA. V gave up 6 bases and J gave up 4 bases, with 17 bases separating them.

This clonotype was seen a few times. The chain links TRBV10-3 to TRBJ1-2; 8 positions match TRBD1. The junction had 2 bases not matched to a gene; V was cut back by 2 bases and J by 3 bases. This CDR3 spans 14 amino acids. Germline loops: CDR1 ENHRY, CDR2 SYGVKD. The CDR3 loop is CAISEPDRDYGYTF. CDR3 nucleotide sequence: TGTGCCATCAGTGAGCCGGACAGGGACTATGGCTACACCTTC.

This clonotype occurred many times. The gene calls are TRBV5-5 and TRBJ1-6, with D unclear. Germline V gives CDR1 SGHKS, CDR2 YYEKEE (reference sequence). This CDR3 comprises 15 residues. Trimming cost V 4 bases and J 4 bases, with 12 bases left between them. Here the CDR3 DNA reads TGTGCCAGCAGCCCAGGACGCAATTATAATTCACCCCTCCACTTT. It encodes CASSPGRNYNSPLHF.

The V call is TRBV20-1, the J call TRBJ1-5; a weak D match, TRBD1 (5 bases). This CDR3 region has 15 residues. Germline CDR1 DFQATT, CDR2 SNEGSKA (reference sequence). Trimming removed 0 bases from V and 7 bases from J, with 16 bases in between. The CDR3 DNA reads TGCAGTGCTAGAGATTCCCAGGGTCCGGGCCAGCCCCAGCATTTT. Amino acids: CSARDSQGPGQPQHF.

Ten or more counts support this clonotype. CDR3 nucleotide sequence: TGCAGTGCCGCTCCCCCAGGGATCAGACATGGCTACACCTTC. This encodes CSAAPPGIRHGYTF. The chain is built from TRBV20-1 and TRBJ1-2; tentatively, D is TRBD1 (5 bases). V shed 6 bases and J shed 6 bases, with 20 bases lying between them. The CDR3 is 14 residues long. Germline V CDR1 and CDR2: DFQATT, SNEGSKA (reference sequence).

A few counts support this clonotype. This chain connects TRBV19 to TRBJ1-5; 9 positions agree with TRBD1. Unmatched junction bases numbered 10, after V lost 6 bases and J lost 4 bases. This CDR3 is 16 amino acids long. Germline loops: CDR1 LNHDA, CDR2 SQIVND (reference sequence). As DNA, the CDR3 is TGTGCCAGTAGCACCCCGGGACAGGGAAGTAATCAGCCCCAGCATTTT. Protein: CASSTPGQGSNQPQHF.

This clonotype was recorded at least ten times. This chain connects TRBV5-1 to TRBJ2-1, with D perhaps assigned TRBD1 or TRBD2 (6 bases each). V was clipped by 0 bases and J by 11 bases, with 18 bases between them. Germline values: CDR1 SGHRS, CDR2 YFSETQ. This CDR3 spans 15 amino acids. The CDR3, as DNA: TGCGCCAGCAGCTTGGAGGGGGGCCCTCTCAAGCAGCAGTTCTTC. Encoded protein: CASSLEGGPLKQQFF.

The chain joins TRBV12-3 or TRBV12-4 to TRBJ2-7, with TRBD1 matching over 9 bases. With 4 bases clipped from V and 4 bases from J, the junction kept 8 bases outside the gene matches. The CDR3 totals 15 residues. The CDR3 bases are TGTGCCAGCAGTTCACCGGGACAGGGTTCGTACGAGCAGTACTTC. Protein product: CASSSPGQGSYEQYF.

This sequence joins TRBV5-1 and TRBJ2-2, with TRBD1 as a possible D gene (6 bases). This CDR3 has 14 amino acids. Germline values: CDR1 SGHRS, CDR2 YFSETQ. V was trimmed by 0 bases and J by 5 bases, leaving 8 bases between them. CDR3 sequence: CASSLDRVTGELFF. In nucleotides, the CDR3 is TGCGCCAGCAGCTTGGACAGGGTAACCGGGGAGCTGTTTTTT.